This TCR beta chain is from a study of blood T cells in healthy people across ages. The V gene's germline CDR1 is LGHNA and CDR2 YNFKEQ. The CDR3 runs 16 residues. Trimming took 0 bases from V and 0 from J, leaving 8 bases between them. A second PCR, run for about 7 to 11 cycles, used a sample-barcoded 5' primer plus a J-beta primer mix. TCRdb itself ran the 5' RACE reads through MiXCR, one entry per CDR3 protein. Counted here are some 1,000,000 distinct CDR3 sequences, roughly 24% occurring once; the ten biggest clones make up around 0.75%. This same sample was also part of a study on T cells of mothers and their children. That source adds: At a rate of approximately 1.5 ug per 15 ul, cDNA synthesis received all of the extracted RNA. There were over 9 million TCR beta CDR3 reads from each mother and a few million from each child. An overlap that was slightly higher, though non-significant, was seen in related mother-child pairs versus unrelated pairs. Detection yielded no persistent microchimeric T cell clones.

The receptor was derived from a girl aged 2-15 years in good health. Sequenced sample: blood. The gene calls are TRBV4-2 and TRBJ2-2; no clear D. The CDR3 region is CASSQDSAANTGELFF. CDR3 DNA sequence: TGTGCCAGCAGCCAAGATTCGGCTGCGAACACCGGGGAGCTGTTTTTT.